This T cell receptor (beta chain) was retrieved from a study of shared T cell receptors in the human thymus. Clones were read by immunoSEQ multiplex PCR, and TCRdb kept only the in-frame ones, dropping some. The profile shows roughly 500,000 clones, around three quarters of them singletons. The sample was also linked to a second study, of human thymus T cells. That work states: In unrelated individuals, thymic repertoires overlapped highly, according to related research.

This receptor was identified in a boy under three years old with a congenital heart defect. Input material: thymocytes.

CDR3 loop: CASSLGQRGGNEQFF. The CDR3 DNA reads as TGTGCCAGCAGCTTAGGGCAGCGGGGGGGCAATGAGCAGTTCTTC. The V call is TRBV7-2, the J call TRBJ2-1, with TRBD2 identical over 10 bases. This CDR3 has 15 amino acids. J lost 6 bases, V lost 1 base, and 3 bases had no gene match. From germline, CDR1 is SGHTA and CDR2 FQGNSA.